This T cell receptor (beta chain) is drawn from a study of response to subunit inactivated influenza vaccine. The CDR3 is 18 residues long. Germline-derived CDR1 and CDR2 are MGHRA and YSYEKL. After removal of 0 bases from V and 0 bases from J, the junction contained 5 bases not matched to a gene. A single record per CDR3 protein comes from TCRdb applying MiXCR to the RT-PCR reads. Of fewer than 700,000 distinct CDR3 sequences in the sample, about an eighth were seen once. Study observations and caveats: The authors offered the suggestion that each seasonal influenza vaccination recruits few new T cells.

This clonotype was seen a handful of times. What it binds is unknown. This rearrangement joins TRBV4-1 to TRBJ2-6; TRBD2 matches at 7 bases. This TCR derives from a man between 45 and 60 years old who received an inactivated influenza vaccine. Sequencing was performed on PBMCs from blood, taken roughly 45 days after vaccination. CDR3: CASSQDLGGHSGANVLTF. The CDR3 DNA reads as TGCGCCAGCAGCCAAGATCTGGGAGGGCACTCTGGGGCCAACGTCCTGACTTTC.